A selection of T cell receptor beta chains follows, all from one sample in a study of cytomegalovirus exposure and HLA in healthy donors. Using immunoSEQ multiplex PCR, the repertoire was profiled, and TCRdb retains in-frame clones only, with some absent. Among around 150,000 clones listed, about 77% were seen once. The sample comprised PBMCs. The receptors originated from a woman between 45 and 65 years old in good health and CMV-seronegative. CDR3s include the opening cysteine and the closing phenylalanine or tryptophan. D genes are given only for firm matches. Size values are once, few and many counts, or a class for expanded clones, and some rows have none.

.	TRBV4-3	TRBJ1-3	once	TGCGCCAGCAGCCAAGCGCTTACTCCCTCTGGAAACACCATATATTTT	CASSQALTPSGNTIYF
TRBD1	TRBV28	TRBJ2-7	.	TGTGCCAGCATAACTGGACAGGGGATCTTCCACGAGCAGTACTTC	CASITGQGIFHEQYF
TRBD1	TRBV11-1	TRBJ2-7	few	TGTGCCAGCAGCCAGGACAGGGGGAACTACGAGCAGTACTTC	CASSQDRGNYEQYF
.	TRBV2	TRBJ2-3	few	TGTGCCAGCTTATTACGTAGGGGGGGGTTCCGGGAAGATACGCAGTATTTT	CASLLRRGGFREDTQYF
.	TRBV27	TRBJ2-7	.	TGTGCCAGCAGTTCACTACGCGGGTTTTCCTACGAGCAGTACTTC	CASSSLRGFSYEQYF
.	TRBV5-4	TRBJ2-1	.	TGTGCCAGCAGCTGGACTTGGGTTTCGGGGAATGAGCAGTTCTTC	CASSWTWVSGNEQFF
TRBD2	TRBV5-4	TRBJ2-3	.	TGTGCCAGCAGCTTGGTCGGGACTAGTATAGGCACAGATACGCAGTATTTT	CASSLVGTSIGTDTQYF
TRBD1	TRBV6-6	TRBJ2-7	.	TGTGCCAGCAGTTACGGGACAGCCCTTACATACGAGCAGTACTTC	CASSYGTALTYEQYF
.	TRBV19	TRBJ2-5	.	TGTGCCAGTAGTATTACAGGGCCCGGAGAGACCCAGTACTTC	CASSITGPGETQYF
.	TRBV6-4	TRBJ1-6	.	TGTGCCAGCAGTGACTCCCCAGGGCGTCCACCCCTCCACTTT	CASSDSPGRPPLHF
TRBD2	TRBV28	TRBJ2-1	.	TGTGCCAGCAGTAGTGTTAGCGGGAGTTTCTCCTACAATGAGCAGTTCTTC	CASSSVSGSFSYNEQFF
TRBD1	TRBV4-3	TRBJ1-2	.	TGCGCCAGCAGCCAAGATTGGGACAGGGTATATGGCTACACCTTC	CASSQDWDRVYGYTF
TRBD1	TRBV14	TRBJ2-1	.	TGTGCCAGCAGCCGAGATCACGCTGGGACAGGCAGCAGTACAGGGAATGAGCAGTTCTTC	CASSRDHAGTGSSTGNEQFF